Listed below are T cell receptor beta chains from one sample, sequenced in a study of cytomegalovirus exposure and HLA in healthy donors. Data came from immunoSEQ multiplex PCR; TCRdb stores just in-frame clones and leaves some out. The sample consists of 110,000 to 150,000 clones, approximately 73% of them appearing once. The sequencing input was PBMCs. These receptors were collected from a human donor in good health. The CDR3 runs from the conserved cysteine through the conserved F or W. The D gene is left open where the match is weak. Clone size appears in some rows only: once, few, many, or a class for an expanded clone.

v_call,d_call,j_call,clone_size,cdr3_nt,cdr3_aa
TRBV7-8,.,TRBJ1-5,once,TGTGCCAGCAGCTTAGCGCTGGGCTCTCAGCCCCAGCATTTT,CASSLALGSQPQHF
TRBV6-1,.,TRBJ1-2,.,TGTGCCAGCAGTGGACAGAATAACTATGGCTACACCTTC,CASSGQNNYGYTF
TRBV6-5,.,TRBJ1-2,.,TGTGCCAGCAGTTCGCCAGGGGCGCTTGGCTACACCTTC,CASSSPGALGYTF
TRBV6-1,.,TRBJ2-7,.,TGTGCCAGCAGTGAAATTCGGTTTGGTGGGGGCGCTTCCTACGAGCAGTACTTC,CASSEIRFGGGASYEQYF
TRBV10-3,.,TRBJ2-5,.,TGTGCCATCAGGGAGCGGGTACAAGAGACCCAGTACTTC,CAIRERVQETQYF
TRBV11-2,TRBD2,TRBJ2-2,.,TGTGCCAGCAGGCGCATGAGGGCGGGAGGGGTGGACACCGGGGAGCTGTTTTTT,CASRRMRAGGVDTGELFF
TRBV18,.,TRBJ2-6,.,TGTGCCAGCTCACACCGGGCGGGAAGTGGGGCCAACGTCCTGACTTTC,CASSHRAGSGANVLTF
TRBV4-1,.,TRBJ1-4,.,TGCGCCAGCAGCCGGGGAGGAATAGGGAGAGAAAAACTGTTTTTT,CASSRGGIGREKLFF
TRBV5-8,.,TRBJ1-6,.,TGTGCCAGCAGCTTGTACGAGGTCCGTTCACCCCTCCACTTT,CASSLYEVRSPLHF
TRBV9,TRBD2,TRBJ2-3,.,TGTGCCAGCAGCGATAGCGGGGGGGCCTTAGATACGCAGTATTTT,CASSDSGGALDTQYF
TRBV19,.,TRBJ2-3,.,TGTGCCAGTAGTGCCCTCCGGGACACCTACACAGATACGCAGTATTTT,CASSALRDTYTDTQYF
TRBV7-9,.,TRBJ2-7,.,TGTGCCAGCAGCGCACAAGACAGTCGAATGCAGTACTTC,CASSAQDSRMQYF
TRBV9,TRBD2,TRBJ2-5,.,TGTGCCAGCAGCGTAGCGGCTAGCGGGAGTGGTAGTGAGACCCAGTACTTC,CASSVAASGSGSETQYF
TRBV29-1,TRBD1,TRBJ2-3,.,TGCAGCGTTGAAGACGGGACAGGGGCAGGAGATACGCAGTATTTT,CSVEDGTGAGDTQYF
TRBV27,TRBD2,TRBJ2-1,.,TGTGCCAGCAGTTTTGGGCGGGGGGGCACTTTTAAGCAGTTCTTC,CASSFGRGGTFKQFF
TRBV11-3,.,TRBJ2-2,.,TGTGCCAGCAGCACAACAGGGAACACCGGGGAGCTGTTTTTT,CASSTTGNTGELFF
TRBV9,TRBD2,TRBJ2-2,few,TGTGCCAGCAGCGCGGCGGGGGCGAACACCGGGGAGCTGTTTTTT,CASSAAGANTGELFF
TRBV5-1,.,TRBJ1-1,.,TGCGCCAGCAGCTTAGGAGGTAGGGGGACTGAAGCTTTCTTT,CASSLGGRGTEAFF
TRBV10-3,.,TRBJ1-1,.,TGTGCCATCAGTGAGGCAGGGCCAAACACTGAAGCTTTCTTT,CAISEAGPNTEAFF
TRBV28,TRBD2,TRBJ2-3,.,TGTGCCAGCAGCAATAGCGGGGGGGCCACAGATACGCAGTATTTT,CASSNSGGATDTQYF
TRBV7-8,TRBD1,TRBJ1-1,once,TGTGCCAGCAGCTCCGTCCCGGGACAGGGTTCCGACACTGAAGCTTTCTTT,CASSSVPGQGSDTEAFF
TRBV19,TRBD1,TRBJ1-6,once,TGTGCCAGTAGTATTCGGGACAGTGATTCACCCCTCCACTTT,CASSIRDSDSPLHF
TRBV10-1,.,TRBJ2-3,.,TGCGCCAGCAGTGAGTCCGGCAGGCCGGATACGCAGTATTTT,CASSESGRPDTQYF
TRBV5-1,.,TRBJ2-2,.,TGCGCCAGCAGCCCCGGAGACACCGGGGAGCTGTTTTTT,CASSPGDTGELFF
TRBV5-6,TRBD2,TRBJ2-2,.,TGTGCCAGCAGCTTGGAGTTAGCGGGGAGGACCGGGGAGCTGTTTTTT,CASSLELAGRTGELFF
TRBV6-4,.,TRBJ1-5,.,TGTGCCAGCAGTTCCCAGGCGAATCAGCCCCAGCATTTT,CASSSQANQPQHF
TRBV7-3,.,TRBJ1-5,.,TGTGCCAGCAGCTTGGGGGCACGGCAGCCCCAGCATTTT,CASSLGARQPQHF
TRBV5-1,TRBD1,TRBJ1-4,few,TGCGCCAGCAGCCCGGGACAGAAAAATGAAAAACTGTTTTTT,CASSPGQKNEKLFF
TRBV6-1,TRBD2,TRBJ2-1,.,TGTGCCAGCAACTGGGGGGGCTACAATGAGCAGTTCTTC,CASNWGGYNEQFF
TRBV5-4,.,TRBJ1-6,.,TGTGCCAGCAGCTCAGAATATAATTCACCCCTCCACTTT,CASSSEYNSPLHF
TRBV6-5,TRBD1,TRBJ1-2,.,TGTGCCAGCAGCTCCCCGGGACAGGGAAGCTATGGCTACACCTTC,CASSSPGQGSYGYTF
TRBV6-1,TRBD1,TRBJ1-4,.,TGTGCCAGCAGTGGACAAGACAGGGGGCTGGCTAATGAAAAACTGTTTTTT,CASSGQDRGLANEKLFF
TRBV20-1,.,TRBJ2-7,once,TGCAGTGCTTACGACAGACGCGGGCAGTACTTC,CSAYDRRGQYF
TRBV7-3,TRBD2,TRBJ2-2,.,TGTGCCAGCAGCCAAGGACTAGCGGGAGGAATCGGGGAGCTGTTTTTT,CASSQGLAGGIGELFF
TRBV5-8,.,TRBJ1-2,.,TGTGCCAGCAGCCCCCGAGCTAACTATGGCTACACCTTC,CASSPRANYGYTF
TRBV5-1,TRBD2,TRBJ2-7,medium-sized,TGCGCCAGCAGCTTGGCACTACCTGGGAGGGACGAGCAGTACTTC,CASSLALPGRDEQYF
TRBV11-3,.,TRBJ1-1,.,TGTGCCAGCAGCTTACATCCAGGGGAGAACACTGAAGCTTTCTTT,CASSLHPGENTEAFF
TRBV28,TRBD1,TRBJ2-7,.,TGTGCCAGCAGGACCGGACAGGGGGCATCCTACGAGCAGTACTTC,CASRTGQGASYEQYF
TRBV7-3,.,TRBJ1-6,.,TGTGCCAGCAGCTTACAGGGATCCGATTCACCCCTCCACTTT,CASSLQGSDSPLHF
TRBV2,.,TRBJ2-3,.,TGTGCCAGCAGTGGGAACAGAGAAGATACGCAGTATTTT,CASSGNREDTQYF
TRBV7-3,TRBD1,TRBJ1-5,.,TGTGCCAGCAGCGCCCCAGGGGGTGCCCAGCATTTT,CASSAPGGAQHF